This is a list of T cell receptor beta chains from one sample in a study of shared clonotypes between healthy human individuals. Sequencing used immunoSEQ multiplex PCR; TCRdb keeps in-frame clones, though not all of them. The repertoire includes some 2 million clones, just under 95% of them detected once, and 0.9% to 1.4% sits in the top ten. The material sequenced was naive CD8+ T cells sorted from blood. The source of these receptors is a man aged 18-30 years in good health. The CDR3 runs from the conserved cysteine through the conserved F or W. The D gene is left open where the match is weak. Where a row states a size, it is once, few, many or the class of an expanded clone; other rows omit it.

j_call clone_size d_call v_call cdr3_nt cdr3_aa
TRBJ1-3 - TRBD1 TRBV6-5 TGTGCCAGCAGCCCCTGGACAGGAGTTGGAAACACCATATATTTT CASSPWTGVGNTIYF
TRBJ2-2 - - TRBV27 TGTGCCAGCAGATGGGGGTCGTACACCGGGGAGCTGTTTTTT CASRWGSYTGELFF
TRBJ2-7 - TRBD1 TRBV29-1 TGCAGCGTTGAAGTGCAGGGGGGGACAGGGGCCTACGAGCAGTACTTC CSVEVQGGTGAYEQYF
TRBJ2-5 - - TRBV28 TGTGCCAGCAGTTTACGGGGGACGGAGACCCAGTACTTC CASSLRGTETQYF
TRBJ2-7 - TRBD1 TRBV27 TGTGCCAGCAGTTTCGGACAGGGCGCCTTATACGAGCAGTACTTC CASSFGQGALYEQYF
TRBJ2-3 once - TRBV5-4 TGTGCCAGCAGCTTGTTGTCCGATTCTGGAGATACGCAGTATTTT CASSLLSDSGDTQYF
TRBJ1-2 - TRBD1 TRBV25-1 TGTGCCAGCAGTCCAACAGGGGGCTATGGCTACACCTTC CASSPTGGYGYTF
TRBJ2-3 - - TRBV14 TGTGCCAGCAGCCAACTCGCGGGACCCAGCACAGATACGCAGTATTTT CASSQLAGPSTDTQYF
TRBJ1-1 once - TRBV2 TGTGCCAGTGTGACGAACACTGAAGCTTTCTTT CASVTNTEAFF
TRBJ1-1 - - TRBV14 TGTGCCAGCAGCCAAGATACGGGGTTTTTGGCTTTCTTT CASSQDTGFLAFF
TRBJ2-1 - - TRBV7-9 TGTGCCAGCAGCTTACCCCAGGACAATGAGCAGTTCTTC CASSLPQDNEQFF
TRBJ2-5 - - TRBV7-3 TGTGCCAGCAGCTTGATTAACGAAGAGACCCAGTACTTC CASSLINEETQYF
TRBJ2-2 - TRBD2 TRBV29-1 TGCAGCGTCGAGATGGATAGCGGGAGTCCCGGGGAGCTGTTTTTT CSVEMDSGSPGELFF
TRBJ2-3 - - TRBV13 TGTGCCAGCAGCTTAGCCGGGGGTCCTAGCACAGATACGCAGTATTTT CASSLAGGPSTDTQYF
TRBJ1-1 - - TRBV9 TGTGCCAGCAGCGTACAAGGAGGCACTGAAGCTTTCTTT CASSVQGGTEAFF
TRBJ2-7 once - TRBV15 TGTGCCACCAGCAGTGAACAGGAATACGAGCAGTACTTC CATSSEQEYEQYF
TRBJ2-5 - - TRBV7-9 TGTGCCAGCAGCTTGCCCGACTTGCCGGAGACCCAGTACTTC CASSLPDLPETQYF
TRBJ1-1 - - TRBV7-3 TGTGCCAGCAGCCAAGGACAGATGAACACTGAAGCTTTCTTT CASSQGQMNTEAFF
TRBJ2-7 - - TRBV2 TGTGCCAGCAGTGAAGTCGGGAGCTCCTACGAGCAGTACTTC CASSEVGSSYEQYF
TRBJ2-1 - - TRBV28 TGTGCCGCCACCGGCAGCTCCTACAATGAGCAGTTCTTC CAATGSSYNEQFF
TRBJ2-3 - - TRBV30 TGTGCCGGGTCGGGGGCGTGGATCGCGCAGTATTTT CAGSGAWIAQYF
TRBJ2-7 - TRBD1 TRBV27 TGTGCCAGTAGTTTATCCCGGCAGGGGGTACCCTACGAGCAGTACTTC CASSLSRQGVPYEQYF
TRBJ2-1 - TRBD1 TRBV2 TGTGCCAGCAGTGGACAGGGACGACACCACAATGAGCAGTTCTTC CASSGQGRHHNEQFF
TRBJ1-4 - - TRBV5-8 TGTGCCAGCAGCTTGACGGGTCTCCTTAATGAAAAACTGTTTTTT CASSLTGLLNEKLFF
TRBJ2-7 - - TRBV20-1 TGCAGCGCTAGAGACGCGAACGAGCAGTACTTC CSARDANEQYF
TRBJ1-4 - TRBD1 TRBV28 TGTGCCAGCATCTCGGGACAGGGAACTAATGAAAAACTGTTTTTT CASISGQGTNEKLFF
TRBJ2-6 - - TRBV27 TGTGCCAGCAGTTTTTTGGTGCCGGGCGGGGCCAACGTCCTGACTTTC CASSFLVPGGANVLTF
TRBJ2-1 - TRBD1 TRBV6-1 TGTGCCAGCAGTGTACTGCCGGGACAGGGGAACAATGAGCAGTTCTTC CASSVLPGQGNNEQFF
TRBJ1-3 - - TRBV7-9 TGTGCCAGCAGCCCGAGGGGTGTCGTAGACACCATATATTTT CASSPRGVVDTIYF
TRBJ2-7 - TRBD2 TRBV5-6 TGTGCCAGCAGGGTAGGGACTAGCGAAATCTACGAGCAGTACTTC CASRVGTSEIYEQYF
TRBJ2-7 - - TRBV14 TGTGCCAGCAGCCAGACTCTCCACGAGCAGTACTTC CASSQTLHEQYF
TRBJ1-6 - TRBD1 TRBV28 TGTGCCAGCAGTTTGACCGGGACAGGGCCCCCTCTCCACTTT CASSLTGTGPPLHF
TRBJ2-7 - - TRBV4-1 TGCGCCAGCAGCCAGGGGTACAACGAGCAGTACTTC CASSQGYNEQYF
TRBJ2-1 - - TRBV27 TGTGCCAGCAGTTTTGGAACGCTGGTAATATATGAGCAGTTCTTC CASSFGTLVIYEQFF
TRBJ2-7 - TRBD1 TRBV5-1 TGCGCCAGCAGCTTGAGACAGGGGGCCTACGAGCAGTACTTC CASSLRQGAYEQYF
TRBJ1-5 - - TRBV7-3 TGTGCCAGCAGCTCAAAGAGGGTTGGGCAGACAATCGCCGGGGCCCAGCATTTT CASSSKRVGQTIAGAQHF
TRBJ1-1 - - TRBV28 TGTGCCAGCAGTTTAATGGGGCGGGGCACGGGCACTGAAGCTTTCTTT CASSLMGRGTGTEAFF
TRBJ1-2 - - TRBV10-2 TGCGCCAGCAGTGAGTCGACGGGATACTATGGCTACACCTTC CASSESTGYYGYTF
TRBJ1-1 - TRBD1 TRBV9 TGTGCCAGCAGCGAACAGGGGATTACTGAAGCTTTCTTT CASSEQGITEAFF
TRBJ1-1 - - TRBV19 TGTGCCAGTATCCCCCGAATGAACACTGAAGCTTTCTTT CASIPRMNTEAFF
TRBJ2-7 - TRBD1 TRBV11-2 TGTGCCAGCGTAGGGGGCGTCGACGAGCAGTACTTC CASVGGVDEQYF
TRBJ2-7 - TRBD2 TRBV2 TGTGCCGGAGCCGGGACTAGGGCGACCGATAAGGAATACGAGCAGTACTTC CAGAGTRATDKEYEQYF
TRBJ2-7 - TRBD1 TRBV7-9 TGTGCCAGCGGTACAGGGGCCTCCTACGAGCAGTACTTC CASGTGASYEQYF
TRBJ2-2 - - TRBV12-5 TGTGCTAGTCTCGTGGGGGACATACGCACCGGGGAGCTGTTTTTT CASLVGDIRTGELFF